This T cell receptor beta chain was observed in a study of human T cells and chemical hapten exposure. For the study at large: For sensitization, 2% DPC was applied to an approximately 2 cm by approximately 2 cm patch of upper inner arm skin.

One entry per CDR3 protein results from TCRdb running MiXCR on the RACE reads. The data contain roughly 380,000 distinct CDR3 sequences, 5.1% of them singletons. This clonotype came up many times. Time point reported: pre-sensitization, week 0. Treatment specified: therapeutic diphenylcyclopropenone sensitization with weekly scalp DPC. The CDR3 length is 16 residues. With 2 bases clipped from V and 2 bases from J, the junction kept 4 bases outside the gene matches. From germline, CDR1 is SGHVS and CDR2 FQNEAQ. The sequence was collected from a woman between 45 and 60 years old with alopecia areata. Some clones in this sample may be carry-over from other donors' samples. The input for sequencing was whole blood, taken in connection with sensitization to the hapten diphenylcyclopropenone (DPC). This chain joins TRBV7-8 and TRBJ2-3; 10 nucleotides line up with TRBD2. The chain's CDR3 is CASSLHSGGNTDTQYF. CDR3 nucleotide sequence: TGTGCCAGCAGCTTACATAGCGGGGGGAACACAGATACGCAGTATTTT.